The rows below give T cell receptor beta chains drawn from one sample of a study of response to subunit inactivated influenza vaccine. TCRdb called the RT-PCR reads again in MiXCR, with one record for every CDR3 protein. This sample has 860,000 or so distinct CDR3 sequences, with less than 25% found just once. Sequencing used PBMCs from blood, obtained approximately 5 days after vaccination. All receptors come from a middle-aged man who received an inactivated influenza vaccine. Both conserved end residues are part of each CDR3. The D gene is left open where the match is weak. Size is stated for part of the rows, as once, few or many counts, or as a class when the clone is expanded.

J: TRBJ1-5
D: .
V: TRBV7-6
size: .
CDR3: CASSLGPSYQPQHF
DNA: TGTGCCAGCAGCCTCGGACCCTCTTACCAGCCCCAGCATTTT

J: TRBJ2-3
D: .
V: TRBV20-1
size: many
CDR3: CSARKGLRTDTQYF
DNA: TGCAGTGCTAGAAAGGGACTCCGCACAGATACGCAGTATTTT

J: TRBJ2-7
D: TRBD1
V: TRBV27
size: many
CDR3: CASSFGTGGYEQYF
DNA: TGTGCCAGCAGTTTTGGGACAGGGGGTTACGAGCAGTACTTC

J: TRBJ2-3
D: .
V: TRBV20-1
size: .
CDR3: CSARLGGGADTQYF
DNA: TGCAGTGCGCGGTTGGGGGGGGGCGCAGATACGCAGTATTTT

J: TRBJ1-2
D: .
V: TRBV15
size: .
CDR3: CATSRAGGLGGYTF
DNA: TGTGCCACCAGCAGAGCCGGGGGGCTTGGTGGCTACACCTTC

J: TRBJ1-4
D: .
V: TRBV12-3/TRBV12-4
size: few
CDR3: CASTGAGWEKLFF
DNA: TGTGCCAGCACCGGAGCGGGCTGGGAAAAACTGTTTTTT

J: TRBJ1-1
D: .
V: TRBV5-1
size: many
CDR3: CASSKQGMNTEAFF
DNA: TGCGCCAGCAGCAAACAGGGCATGAACACTGAAGCTTTCTTT

J: TRBJ2-7
D: TRBD2
V: TRBV9
size: .
CDR3: CASSEEGTSGPSYEQYF
DNA: TGTGCCAGCAGCGAGGAGGGGACTAGCGGTCCCTCCTACGAGCAGTACTTC

J: TRBJ2-5
D: .
V: TRBV12-3/TRBV12-4
size: many
CDR3: CASSFWTEETQYF
DNA: TGTGCCAGCAGTTTTTGGACAGAAGAGACCCAGTACTTC

J: TRBJ2-7
D: TRBD2
V: TRBV3-1
size: .
CDR3: CSSSQDSGLGSYEQYF
DNA: TGTTCCAGCAGCCAAGACTCGGGACTAGGGTCCTACGAGCAGTACTTC

J: TRBJ1-6
D: .
V: TRBV7-9
size: .
CDR3: CASSHRELRSPLHF
DNA: TGTGCCAGCAGCCACAGGGAATTGAGGTCACCCCTCCACTTT

J: TRBJ2-1
D: TRBD2
V: TRBV4-1
size: .
CDR3: CASSLYKPGTSGSDEQFF
DNA: TGCGCCAGCAGCCTCTACAAACCCGGGACTAGCGGGAGTGATGAGCAGTTCTTC

J: TRBJ2-7
D: .
V: TRBV15
size: .
CDR3: CATSRDLVYEQYF
DNA: TGTGCCACCAGCAGAGATCTGGTCTACGAGCAGTACTTC

J: TRBJ2-5
D: .
V: TRBV29-1
size: few
CDR3: CSVGGQRGTQYF
DNA: TGCAGCGTGGGCGGGCAAAGGGGGACCCAGTACTTC

J: TRBJ1-2
D: .
V: TRBV30
size: .
CDR3: CAWSVGGHGLVGYTF
DNA: TGTGCCTGGAGTGTAGGGGGACATGGCCTCGTGGGCTACACCTTC

J: TRBJ2-3
D: TRBD2
V: TRBV12-3/TRBV12-4
size: few
CDR3: CASLGLDIDTQYF
DNA: TGTGCCAGCCTTGGACTAGATATAGATACGCAGTATTTT

J: TRBJ2-3
D: .
V: TRBV11-3
size: .
CDR3: CASSFKIPPDTQYF
DNA: TGTGCCAGCAGCTTTAAAATCCCACCAGATACGCAGTATTTT

J: TRBJ2-7
D: .
V: TRBV10-3
size: few
CDR3: CAISDGGRYEQYF
DNA: TGTGCCATCAGTGATGGGGGGCGGTACGAGCAGTACTTC

J: TRBJ2-1
D: TRBD1
V: TRBV20-1
size: few
CDR3: CSANRGLYNEQFF
DNA: TGCAGTGCCAACAGGGGGCTCTACAATGAGCAGTTCTTC

J: TRBJ1-2
D: .
V: TRBV7-9
size: .
CDR3: CASSLAPRVYGYTF
DNA: TGTGCCAGCAGCTTAGCGCCCAGAGTATATGGCTACACCTTC

J: TRBJ2-3
D: .
V: TRBV20-1
size: .
CDR3: CSASVLADTQYF
DNA: TGCAGTGCTAGCGTTCTGGCAGATACGCAGTATTTT

J: TRBJ2-5
D: TRBD1
V: TRBV7-9
size: few
CDR3: CASSLGTGGRRETQYF
DNA: TGTGCCAGCAGCTTAGGGACAGGGGGGAGAAGGGAGACCCAGTACTTC

J: TRBJ2-7
D: .
V: TRBV21-1
size: .
CDR3: CASSRYSGRAEQYF
DNA: TGTGCCAGCAGCAGGTATAGCGGGAGGGCTGAGCAGTACTTC

J: TRBJ2-1
D: .
V: TRBV5-8
size: .
CDR3: CASSEVEGAHF
DNA: TGTGCCAGCAGTGAGGTTGAGGGTGCGCACTTC

J: TRBJ2-1
D: TRBD2
V: TRBV28
size: few
CDR3: CASTKGLAGTIAYNEQFF
DNA: TGTGCCAGCACAAAAGGTCTAGCGGGCACCATTGCCTACAATGAGCAGTTCTTC

J: TRBJ1-5
D: .
V: TRBV4-1
size: .
CDR3: CASSQDSTANQPQHF
DNA: TGCGCCAGCAGCCAAGATTCGACAGCCAATCAGCCCCAGCATTTT

J: TRBJ1-3
D: .
V: TRBV18
size: few
CDR3: CASSPGTDGANTIYF
DNA: TGTGCCAGCTCACCAGGGACGGACGGGGCAAACACCATATATTTT

J: TRBJ2-1
D: .
V: TRBV12-3/TRBV12-4
size: few
CDR3: CASSSPGQRSTFF
DNA: TGTGCCAGCAGTTCGCCGGGACAAAGGAGTACGTTCTTC

J: TRBJ2-5
D: .
V: TRBV10-3
size: .
CDR3: CAISGWGETQYF
DNA: TGTGCCATCAGTGGGTGGGGAGAGACCCAGTACTTC

J: TRBJ2-7
D: .
V: TRBV10-3
size: .
CDR3: CAAGVAQTYEQYF
DNA: TGTGCCGCCGGGGTAGCGCAGACCTACGAGCAGTACTTC

J: TRBJ2-5
D: .
V: TRBV7-2
size: .
CDR3: CASSSGLLETQYF
DNA: TGTGCCAGCAGCTCCGGACTTCTAGAGACCCAGTACTTC

J: TRBJ2-1
D: .
V: TRBV10-3
size: few
CDR3: CAISESANEQFF
DNA: TGTGCCATCAGTGAGTCGGCCAATGAGCAGTTCTTC